These T cell receptor beta chains were read from a single sample in a study of T cells after yellow fever vaccination. One entry per CDR3 protein results from TCRdb running MiXCR on the 5' RACE reads. Of 230,000 or so distinct CDR3 sequences in the sample, approximately 3.6% are singletons; the top ten hold about 20%. The specimen was PBMCs, collected 15 days after the yellow fever booster vaccination. Receptors were obtained from a man between 18 and 29 years old who received the YFV17D yellow fever vaccine. The CDR3 runs from the conserved cysteine through the conserved F or W. A D gene is named only where the DNA matches it firmly. Clone sizes are shown as how often the clone was seen (once, few, many) or a class if it is expanded.

V	D	size	J	DNA	CDR3
TRBV29-1	TRBD1	many	TRBJ1-2	TGCAGCGTTGGAATCCGGGACAGGGAGGGCTACACCTTC	CSVGIRDREGYTF
TRBV20-1	-	many	TRBJ2-5	TGCAGTGCTAGAGAGCCAGCGGTGGGTCAAGAGACCCAGTACTTC	CSAREPAVGQETQYF
TRBV20-1	TRBD1	many	TRBJ1-5	TGCAGTGCTAGGGACAGGGAGCGCGGGCCCCAGCATTTT	CSARDRERGPQHF
TRBV2	TRBD2	many	TRBJ2-5	TGTGCCAGCAGTGGGGGACTAGCGGAGACCCAGTACTTC	CASSGGLAETQYF
TRBV5-1	TRBD2	many	TRBJ2-5	TGCGCCAGCAGCTTACTAGCGGGGCCACAAGAGACCCAGTACTTC	CASSLLAGPQETQYF
TRBV7-6	TRBD1	many	TRBJ1-1	TGTGCCAGCAGCTGGAAGACAGGGCCGGGCACTGAAGCTTTCTTT	CASSWKTGPGTEAFF
TRBV23-1	-	many	TRBJ2-2	TGCGCCAGCAGTACGAGAGCCGGGGAGCTGTTTTTT	CASSTRAGELFF
TRBV11-2	-	many	TRBJ1-3	TGTGCCAGCAGCCAAACGGACGCCGCGAGCTCTGGAAACACCATATATTTT	CASSQTDAASSGNTIYF
TRBV7-2	-	many	TRBJ2-3	TGTGCCAGCAAACTAGCGAGGGGGCCAGATACGCAGTATTTT	CASKLARGPDTQYF
TRBV10-3	TRBD2	many	TRBJ2-3	TGTGCCATCAGTGAGTCGCCAGCGGGACTCACAGATACGCAGTATTTT	CAISESPAGLTDTQYF
TRBV2	-	many	TRBJ2-7	TGTGCCAGCAGTGACGACGACTTAGCGATCCACGAGCAGTACTTC	CASSDDDLAIHEQYF
TRBV11-2	TRBD1	many	TRBJ2-2	TGTGCCAGCAACGAATACAGGGGAACCGGGGAGCTGTTTTTT	CASNEYRGTGELFF
TRBV12-3/TRBV12-4	TRBD1	many	TRBJ1-1	TGTGCCAGCAGTCCAGGGGGTTTGGCTGAAGCTTTCTTT	CASSPGGLAEAFF
TRBV30	-	many	TRBJ1-5	TGTGCCTGGAATGGGGGGGGGAGACAGCCCCAGCATTTT	CAWNGGGRQPQHF
TRBV11-2	-	many	TRBJ2-5	TGTGCCAGCAGCTTCCGGGAAGAGACCCAGTACTTC	CASSFREETQYF
TRBV7-2	-	many	TRBJ2-1	TGTGCCAGCAGCCCATCCGTCGGGGGCCTCTCCTACAATGAGCAGTTCTTC	CASSPSVGGLSYNEQFF
TRBV12-3/TRBV12-4	-	many	TRBJ1-1	TGTGCCAGCAGTCCTATCGGGCTGGCAGGGGTGGGAGCTTTCTTT	CASSPIGLAGVGAFF
TRBV18	-	many	TRBJ1-3	TGTGCCAGCTCACCACCGAAGCACGGGGCATCTGGAAACACCATATATTTT	CASSPPKHGASGNTIYF
TRBV2	TRBD2	many	TRBJ2-3	TGTGCCAGCCGACTAGCCCCGGATACGCAGTATTTT	CASRLAPDTQYF
TRBV12-3/TRBV12-4	TRBD1	many	TRBJ2-7	TGTGCCAGCAGTTTAGTTGGACAGGTTAGGTACGAGCAGTACTTC	CASSLVGQVRYEQYF
TRBV6-5	-	many	TRBJ1-1	TGTGCCAGCAGTTACACAACAGGGTGGACTGAAGCTTTCTTT	CASSYTTGWTEAFF
TRBV5-1	-	many	TRBJ1-1	TGCGCCAGCAGCTTGGCCGGTCGTTACAACACTGAAGCTTTCTTT	CASSLAGRYNTEAFF